The rows below give T cell receptor beta chains drawn from one sample of a study of blood T cell repertoires in COVID-19. The assay was immunoSEQ multiplex PCR, and TCRdb's table has in-frame clones only and misses some. The sample lists 220,000 or so clones, 85% to 90% occurring once. Sample: PBMCs or T cells enriched from blood (not recorded which). These receptors all stem from a middle-aged man who had been exposed to COVID-19. CDR3s include the opening cysteine and the closing phenylalanine or tryptophan. The order of the fields is CDR3 protein, CDR3 DNA, V gene, D gene, J gene, clone size. The D gene is left open where the match is weak. Rows give clone size only sometimes, using once, few, many, or a class for an expanded clone.

CAWSHLRDRGSYNEQFF	TGTGCCTGGAGTCATCTAAGGGACAGGGGGTCCTACAATGAGCAGTTCTTC	TRBV30	TRBD1	TRBJ2-1	NA
CASSLQGGVTGELFF	TGTGCCAGCAGCCTACAGGGGGGAGTAACCGGGGAGCTGTTTTTT	TRBV7-3	TRBD1	TRBJ2-2	NA
CASSSLAGGLGFADTQYF	TGTGCCAGCAGTTCTCTAGCGGGGGGGCTAGGGTTTGCAGATACGCAGTATTTT	TRBV28	TRBD2	TRBJ2-3	NA
CASSLPSSYEQYF	TGTGCCAGCAGCCTTCCGAGCTCCTACGAGCAGTACTTC	TRBV5-5	NA	TRBJ2-7	NA
CASSEAGGEGTF	TGTGCCAGCAGTGAAGCGGGGGGTGAGGGCACCTTC	TRBV2	NA	TRBJ1-2	NA
CASSHAPPLAGELFF	TGTGCCAGCAGCCACGCCCCTCCACTAGCCGGGGAGCTGTTTTTT	TRBV4-2	NA	TRBJ2-2	NA
CASSPRTGETAPLHF	TGTGCCAGCAGCCCCAGGACAGGGGAGACGGCACCCCTCCACTTT	TRBV11-2	TRBD1	TRBJ1-6	once
CASRTASYQPQHF	TGTGCCAGCAGGACAGCATCCTATCAGCCCCAGCATTTT	TRBV28	NA	TRBJ1-5	NA
CASSERNWGQGYTF	TGTGCCAGCAGTGAACGGAATTGGGGGCAAGGCTACACCTTC	TRBV6-1	NA	TRBJ1-2	NA
CASSLGTSGRSSYNEQFF	TGCGCCAGCAGTTTGGGGACTAGCGGGAGGAGCTCCTACAATGAGCAGTTCTTC	TRBV5-1	TRBD2	TRBJ2-1	NA
CASSAPGTGEYNEQFF	TGTGCCAGCAGCGCACCCGGGACAGGGGAATACAATGAGCAGTTCTTC	TRBV14	TRBD1	TRBJ2-1	NA
CASSFAGGNTIYF	TGTGCCAGCAGCTTCGCGGGGGGTAACACCATATATTTT	TRBV7-9	NA	TRBJ1-3	NA
CASSLRDSHNSPLHF	TGTGCCAGCAGTTTAAGGGACAGCCATAATTCACCCCTCCACTTT	TRBV28	TRBD1	TRBJ1-6	NA
CASSLGVGGTHTDTQYF	TGCGCCAGCAGCTTGGGTGTAGGAGGGACCCACACAGATACGCAGTATTTT	TRBV5-1	NA	TRBJ2-3	NA
CASSFGENRGYFDQPQHF	TGTGCCAGTAGCTTCGGCGAGAACAGGGGGTACTTCGATCAGCCCCAGCATTTT	TRBV19	TRBD1	TRBJ1-5	few
CASSLSGGEDYGYTF	TGTGCCAGCAGTTTATCGGGGGGCGAAGACTATGGCTACACCTTC	TRBV28	NA	TRBJ1-2	NA
CASSPDGGPGNTIYF	TGTGCCAGCTCACCAGATGGGGGCCCAGGAAACACCATATATTTT	TRBV18	NA	TRBJ1-3	few